These 21 T cell receptor beta chains were all obtained from the same sample, sequenced in a study of metastatic and nonmetastatic thyroid tumors. TCRdb re-processed the PCR reads through MiXCR. Of tens of thousands of clones listed, 24% are singletons. Patients were all untreated before their thyroid surgery. The specimen was blood. These receptors were collected from a female donor with papillary thyroid cancer or a benign thyroid nodule (not recorded which). Some clones in this sample may be carry-over from other donors' samples.

In its sample, this clone was seen many times. The genes are TRBV5-8 and TRBJ2-7, with 8 bases identical to TRBD2. The V segment lost 0 bases and the J segment 3 bases; nucleotides outside the gene matches: 5. CDR1 is SGHTS, CDR2 YDEGEE, per germline. The CDR3 contains 15 residues. The CDR3 DNA reads as TGTGCCAGCAGCTTGGAACTAGCGGAAAGCTACGAGCAGTACTTC. It encodes CASSLELAESYEQYF.

The V gene is TRBV28, the J gene TRBJ2-7; 9 positions match TRBD2. CDR1 and CDR2 (germline): MDHEN, SYDVKM. The CDR3 is 15 residues long. V was pared by 7 bases and J by 3 bases, with 10 bases of the junction left unmatched. Written as DNA, the CDR3 is TGTGCCAGCATTACCCAAGCGGGAGGTCTCTACGAGCAGTACTTC. This encodes CASITQAGGLYEQYF.

With regard to this clone: One end of the junction does not line up with germline, which may come from a read error. This rearrangement joins TRBV2 to TRBJ1-5; 8 bases agree with TRBD1. Germline V gene data show CDR1 as SNHLY and CDR2 as FYNNEI. The CDR3 consists of 13 residues. The CDR3 DNA reads as TGTGCCGGGGGGGGACAGGTCAGTCAGACCCAGCATTTT. Translation gives CAGGGQVSQTQHF.

This clone was recorded a few times. The V and J genes are TRBV28 and TRBJ1-5, with 9 bases identical to TRBD1. The trim removed 5 bases at V and 7 bases at J, leaving 9 bases unmatched. The germline V gene has CDR1 MDHEN and CDR2 SYDVKM. The CDR3 has 15 amino acids. CDR3 amino acids: CASSETGGGKQPQHF. The CDR3 bases are TGTGCCAGCAGTGAGACAGGGGGAGGTAAGCAGCCCCAGCATTTT.

This clone was observed at least ten times. Sequence at one end of the junction differs from germline and may be a read error. This sample includes further DNA sequences coding for the same CDR3. The chain joins TRBV27 to TRBJ2-3; D is undetermined. Germline lookup yields CDR1 MNHEY and CDR2 SMNVEV (reference sequence). CDR3 size: 13 residues. CDR3 protein: CASSLSISDTQYF. As DNA, the CDR3 is TGTGCCAGTAGTTTGTCCATCTCAGATACGCAGTATTTT.

This clone was found many times. In nucleotides, the CDR3 is TGTGCCAGTAGTCTACAGGGGGCGGACACCGGGGAGCTGTTTTTT. This sequence encodes CASSLQGADTGELFF. This chain uses TRBV19 with TRBJ2-2; TRBD1 matches 9 bases. Trimming took 5 bases from V and 3 from J; bases not matched to a gene: 4. The CDR3 extends over 15 amino acids. Germline V gene lookup returns CDR1 LNHDA and CDR2 SQIVND (reference sequence).

Judged by abundance, this clone is medium-sized. This chain uses TRBV28 with TRBJ2-7, with 8 bases fitting TRBD1. CDR1 and CDR2 (germline): MDHEN, SYDVKM. CDR3 length: 16 amino acids. Trimming cost V 2 bases and J 7 bases; bases outside gene matches: 13. CDR3 bases: TGTGCCAGCAGTTTAAAGTTACAGGGGGGTGTGGGTGAGCAGTACTTC. Translation: CASSLKLQGGVGEQYF.

This clone was seen repeatedly, ten times or more. J is TRBJ1-1 and V is TRBV28, with 8 bases aligning to TRBD1. This CDR3 comprises 15 residues. V shed 6 bases and J 6 bases; nucleotides not matched to a gene: 12. Looked up from germline, CDR1 is MDHEN and CDR2 is SYDVKM. The CDR3 nucleotides read TGTGCCAGCAGAGTCGGAGGGGGACAGGTAGCTGAAGCTTTCTTT. This gives the protein CASRVGGGQVAEAFF.

This clone was counted a few times. This sequence may be a read error, since a much larger clone differs from it by one base. The V and J genes are TRBV3-1 and TRBJ2-5, with 9 nucleotides matching TRBD2. In germline, CDR1 is LGHDT, CDR2 YNNKEL (reference sequence). The V gene end was trimmed by 7 bases and the J gene end by 1 base; junction bases not matched to a gene: 10. The CDR3 has 16 residues. CDR3: CASIPASGALQETQYF. DNA for the CDR3: TGTGCCAGCATCCCGGCTAGCGGGGCACTCCAAGAGACCCAGTACTTC.

This clone was seen a single time. In this CDR3 the conserved last residue, phenylalanine or tryptophan, is missing, so a read error is likely. The chain links TRBV6-1 to TRBJ2-1; 9 nucleotides agree with TRBD1. After removal of 2 bases from V and 7 bases from J, the junction contained 9 bases not matched to a gene. Looked up from germline, CDR1 is MNHNS and CDR2 is SASEGT. The CDR3 consists of 16 residues. CDR3 in amino acids: CASSERWDRVLNEQFN. As DNA, the CDR3 is TGTGCCAGCAGTGAACGTTGGGACAGGGTATTGAATGAGCAGTTCAAC.

This clone was seen more than once but under ten times. The chain combines TRBV6-5 with TRBJ2-2, with 9 bases aligning to TRBD1. This CDR3 is 18 amino acids long. In germline, CDR1 is MNHEY, CDR2 SVGAGI. V gave up 2 bases and J gave up 0 bases; unmatched junction bases: 7. In nucleotides, the CDR3 is TGTGCCAGCAGTTACCATCCTTGGACAGGGGCGAACACCGGGGAGCTGTTTTTT. This gives the protein CASSYHPWTGANTGELFF.

This clone was counted ten times or more. The chain joins TRBV5-6 to TRBJ1-5; D is ambiguous. The germline V and J ends were trimmed by 1 base and 0 bases, with 2 bases remaining between them. Germline V gene data show CDR1 as SGHDT and CDR2 as YYEEEE. This CDR3 region has 13 residues. CDR3 DNA sequence: TGTGCCAGCAGCTTGTATAGCAATCAGCCCCAGCATTTT. Translating it yields CASSLYSNQPQHF.

V and J are TRBV20-1 and TRBJ2-7; D gene unclear. There are 12 residues in the CDR3. Germline V gene data show CDR1 as DFQATT and CDR2 as SNEGSKA (reference sequence). Trimming left V 3 bases short and J 6 bases short, with 12 bases between. The CDR3 DNA reads TGCAGTGCTAGGTATTCCGAACGCGAGCAGTACTTC. This translates into CSARYSEREQYF.

The rearrangement uses TRBV28 and TRBJ2-7; the match to TRBD1 covers 8 bases. Germline CDR1 and CDR2: MDHEN and SYDVKM. The V segment lost 5 bases and the J segment 3 bases; nucleotides outside the gene matches: 3. The CDR3 is 13 amino acids. Here the CDR3 DNA reads TGTGCCAGCAGTCTACAGGGGGTCTACGAGCAGTACTTC. It translates to CASSLQGVYEQYF.

This clone was detected many times. This chain links TRBV11-1 with TRBJ1-1; 9 bases align to TRBD1. V was pared by 4 bases and J by 7 bases, with 4 bases of the junction left unmatched. The germline V gene has CDR1 SGHAT and CDR2 FQDESV (reference sequence). This CDR3 comprises 13 residues. CDR3 in DNA: TGTGCCAGCAGCTCCTCGGGACAGGGTGAAGCTTTCTTT. Its protein is CASSSSGQGEAFF.

A word on this clone: A much more abundant neighbour one base away suggests this may be a read error. This chain connects TRBV27 to TRBJ2-4, with 9 bases matching TRBD2. V shed 0 bases, J shed 9 bases, and the junction held 15 bases outside the gene matches. Germline-derived CDR1 and CDR2 are MNHEY and SMNVEV (reference sequence). The CDR3 has 18 residues. Written as DNA, the CDR3 is TGTGCCAGCAGTTTATCGACTCTGTTTGCTAGCGGGACGGGCATTCAGTACTTC. Its protein is CASSLSTLFASGTGIQYF.

The chain employs TRBV4-1 and TRBJ2-2; 12 bases line up with TRBD1. Germline V lookup: CDR1 MGHRA, CDR2 YSYEKL. The CDR3 length is 19 residues. After removal of 0 bases from V and 4 bases from J, the junction contained 9 bases not matched to a gene. The DNA of the CDR3 is TGCGCCAGCAGCCAAGATATGGGACAGGGGGCCCAAAGCACCGGGGAGCTGTTTTTT. Amino acids: CASSQDMGQGAQSTGELFF.

This clone was seen ten or more times. The chain recombines TRBV24-1 with TRBJ2-2; D remains unclear. The V gene's germline CDR1 is KGHDR and CDR2 SFDVKD. V lost 3 bases to trimming and J lost 6 bases, with 7 bases between them. CDR3 length equals 13 residues. The CDR3 spells CATSDGWAGELFF. The CDR3 coding sequence is TGTGCCACCAGTGATGGGTGGGCCGGGGAGCTGTTTTTT.

This clone was seen ten or more times. The CDR3 protein is CASSGAGTANEKLFF. The CDR3 region has the DNA TGTGCCAGCAGTGGAGCCGGGACAGCAAATGAAAAACTGTTTTTT. The rearrangement links TRBV2 to TRBJ1-4; 7 nucleotides match TRBD1. V was pared by 4 bases and J by 5 bases, with 7 bases of the junction left unmatched. In germline, CDR1 is SNHLY, CDR2 FYNNEI. The CDR3 is 15 amino acids.

This clone was seen only once. This chain uses TRBV30 with TRBJ1-1; D gene ambiguous. With 2 bases removed from V and 0 bases from J, the gap between germline ends came to 1 base. Germline V lookup: CDR1 GTSNPN, CDR2 SVGIG (reference sequence). The CDR3 contains 11 residues. The CDR3 nucleotides are TGTGCCTGGAGTATGAACACTGAAGCTTTCTTT. The encoded protein is CAWSMNTEAFF. The variable domain in full, with the rest retrieved from reference TRBV30 and TRBJ1-1, is SQTIHQWPATLVQPVGSPLSLECTVEGTSNPNLYWYRQAAGRGLQLLFYSVGIGQISSEVPQNLSASRPQDRQFILSSKKLLLSDSGFYLCAWSMNTEAFFGQGTRLTVV.

Points on this clone: The junction departs from germline at one end; a sequencing error may be responsible. The chain uses TRBV6-1 and TRBJ2-2, with D maybe TRBD2 (6 bases). CDR3 length: 12 amino acids. CDR1 and CDR2 (germline): MNHNS, SASEGT. CDR3 loop: CASRRPWGELFF. Here the CDR3 DNA reads TGTGCCAGCAGACGTCCATGGGGGGAGCTTTTTTTT.